Sequencing of this T cell receptor (beta chain) was carried out in a study of blood T cell repertoires in COVID-19 (dated by TCRdb to the early 2020s). With regard to the full study: Samples from collaborators originated in the United States, Italy and Spain and spanned both the acute and convalescent phases of COVID-19. Subjects who had been exposed to COVID-19, were actively infected with it, or had recovered from it provided the deeply sampled blood TCRbeta repertoires that made up the dataset. The repertoires were released in a freely available public database intended as a resource for research on the immune response to SARS-CoV-2. HLA class I and class II types, where available, came from metadata supplied by the sample provider rather than from assay-based typing. Samples were obtained from the ongoing ImmuneRACE study (first 160 participants) and from 1,254 subjects provided by 6 global collaborators. Sample metadata almost always included a de-identified subject ID, COVID-19 status, age in years and sex. The material from the prospective study consisted of cDNA or gDNA derived from T cells, B-cell-depleted T cells, or PBMCs.

TCRbeta CDR3 regions were amplified from genomic DNA by means of the immunoSEQ Assay, a bias-controlled multiplex PCR. The paper's processing steps were these. The number of nucleated cells in each sample was estimated by amplification of reference gene primers within the assay. Sequence reads were collapsed and filtered to measure the absolute abundance of every unique TCRbeta CDR3 rearrangement. For each sample, productive Simpson clonality was calculated as the square root of Simpson's diversity index over productive rearrangements. TCRdb stores this immuneACCESS table with in-frame sequences only. Part of the clones is absent; in the studies checked, under half of the shortfall reflects unresolved V genes, and no reason is known for the rest. The V and J calls and clone size were taken over from that table, and D and trimming were inferred from the DNA. This sample lists 200,000 to 300,000 clones; roughly nine tenths were detected once. About 2.6% of the sample is in the top ten clones.

As to this clone: Its target antigen remains unknown. No much larger clonotype is one base removed from it; base qualities were not supplied.

In the prospective study, participants were roughly 18 to 89 years old, resided in about two dozen geographic areas of the United States, and were enrolled through a virtual design. In the prospective study, cohorts were assigned on the basis of participant-reported clinical history obtained from a screening survey and a study questionnaire. Recovered participants in ImmuneRACE Cohort 3 were defined as having two consecutive negative NP/OP PCR tests, clearance from a healthcare professional, or resolution of symptoms. In the prospective study, mobile phlebotomists collected whole blood, serum and a nasopharyngeal or oropharyngeal swab from each participant. Over an approximately 2-month period, participants in the prospective study had the option of providing additional blood draws and questionnaires. Before DNA extraction, blood samples from the prospective study were shipped at room temperature or frozen.

In the germline V gene, CDR1 corresponds to MNHNS and CDR2 to SASEGT. The CDR3 numbers 16 residues from cysteine through phenylalanine. Here the CDR3 DNA is all that survives: 48 bases in frame from base 1. V lost 2 bases and J lost 0 bases; the stretch between them is 8 bases long. What the research found in general, with its limitations: How much clinical and demographic metadata was included differed by source and by participant, and the metadata was provided uncurated.

The sequencing input was PBMCs or T cells enriched from blood (not recorded which). The rearranged segments are TRBV6-1 and TRBJ1-6, with the D gene too uncertain to name. This TCR was recovered from a woman aged 18-29 years who had recovered from COVID-19. The nucleotide sequence is TGTGCCAGCAGTGAAATACGGAGCTCCTATAATTCACCCCTCCACTTT. The resulting protein is CASSEIRSSYNSPLHF.